Below are 22 T cell receptor beta chains sequenced from a single sample in a study of T cell repertoires in cytomegalovirus infection. TCRdb redid the calling of the reads with MiXCR, one entry per CDR3 protein. Among some 200,000 distinct CDR3 sequences listed, approximately 19% were seen once. Sequenced material: PBMCs. The receptors come from a human donor in good health (CMV status not recorded). Some clones in this sample may be carry-over from other donors' samples.

This clonotype appeared many times. The chain links TRBV7-2 to TRBJ2-1, with 9 bases fitting TRBD2. CDR3 length: 17 residues. The germline V gene encodes CDR1 SGHTA and CDR2 FQGNSA. J gave up 7 bases and V 5 bases, and 15 bases lay outside the gene matches. CDR3 nucleotides: TGTGCCAGCAGCCATCGGGGGGGGCTAGCGGGACGGAATGAGCAGTTCTTC. Translated: CASSHRGGLAGRNEQFF. Looking up the rest from reference TRBV7-2 and TRBJ2-1 gives the full variable domain: GAGVSQSPSNKVTEKGKDVELRCDPISGHTALYWYRQSLGQGLEFLIYFQGNSAPDKSGLPSDRFSAERTGGSVSTLTIQRTQQEDSAVYLCASSHRGGLAGRNEQFFGPGTRLTVL.

The chain employs TRBV19 and TRBJ2-2; possible D gene TRBD1, 6 bases. CDR1 and CDR2 from the germline V gene are LNHDA and SQIVND (reference sequence). The CDR3 is 14 residues long. V was pared by 4 bases and J by 1 base, with 7 bases between. CDR3 in DNA: TGTGCCAGTAGTAGGGACAAGAACACCGGGGAGCTGTTTTTT. This encodes CASSRDKNTGELFF.

The chain carries TRBV11-2 and TRBJ2-3, with 7 bases identical to TRBD1. J was trimmed by 0 bases and V by 5 bases; bases with no gene match: 14. This CDR3 has 18 residues. CDR1 is SGHAT, CDR2 FQNNGV, per germline. CDR3 in amino acids: CASSIASGTDHSTDTQYF. CDR3 nucleotide sequence: TGTGCCAGCAGCATAGCTTCCGGGACAGACCATAGCACAGATACGCAGTATTTT.

There are many counts of this clonotype. In DNA, the CDR3 is TGTGCCAGCAGCTCGGGACTATCCTACAATGAGCAGTTCTTC. Encoded protein: CASSSGLSYNEQFF. The chain links TRBV7-9 to TRBJ2-1, with 7 bases identical to TRBD2. This CDR3 has 14 residues. Trimming at V came to 4 bases and at J to 1 base, leaving 1 base not matched to a gene. The germline gives CDR1 SEHNR, CDR2 FQNEAQ (reference sequence).

The chain is built from TRBV9 and TRBJ2-1, with 13 bases lining up with TRBD2. The trim removed 2 bases at V and 4 bases at J, leaving 3 bases unmatched. The CDR3 contains 16 residues. Looked up from germline, CDR1 is SGDLS and CDR2 is YYNGEE. CDR3 amino acids: CASSVTSGGTYNEQFF. The DNA for the CDR3 is TGTGCCAGCAGCGTGACTAGCGGGGGGACGTACAATGAGCAGTTCTTC.

Concerning this clonotype itself: A much larger clone lies one base from this, so it may be a read error. The chain uses TRBV7-3 and TRBJ1-1; TRBD1 aligns across 7 bases. CDR1 and CDR2 from the germline V gene are SGHTA and FQGTGA. The CDR3 runs to 15 residues. The CDR3 DNA follows: TGTGCCAGCGGCTTAACGGCAGGGGGGCACACTGAAGCTTTCTTT. It specifies CASGLTAGGHTEAFF.

This clonotype was observed at least ten times. This chain connects TRBV23-1 to TRBJ2-2; 9 bases fit TRBD1. Being an ORF, TRBV23-1 has a function that is uncertain. The CDR3 length is 16 residues. J lost 5 bases, V lost 3 bases, and 7 bases had no gene match. In nucleotides, the CDR3 is TGCGCCAGCAGTCATCCCGGACAGGGGAGGACCGGGGAGCTGTTTTTT. It encodes CASSHPGQGRTGELFF.

The sample holds a few counts of this clonotype. The J gene is TRBJ1-2, the V gene TRBV28; TRBD1 matches 7 bases. The CDR3 extends over 15 amino acids. The germline gives CDR1 MDHEN, CDR2 SYDVKM. V was pared by 2 bases and J by 5 bases, with 8 bases of the junction left unmatched. As DNA, the CDR3 is TGTGCCAGCAGTTTAGGTGTGACAGGGTCGTATGGCTACACCTTC. The encoded protein is CASSLGVTGSYGYTF.

This chain links TRBV27 with TRBJ2-7; 10 positions agree with TRBD1. The CDR3 is made up of 14 amino acids. Germline CDR1 and CDR2: MNHEY and SMNVEV (reference sequence). Trimming took 7 bases from V and 4 from J; bases not matched to a gene: 7. The CDR3 DNA is TGTGCCAGCACCCTAAGACAGGGGGCTTACGAGCAGTACTTC. Its protein product is CASTLRQGAYEQYF.

In regard to this clonotype: A much larger clone is a single base away; this may be a read error. As DNA, the CDR3 is TGTGCCGCCAGTGATCCTAGGGGTGGGGACATTCAGTACTTC. It specifies CAASDPRGGDIQYF. This rearrangement joins TRBV24-1 to TRBJ2-4; D is perhaps TRBD1 (5 bases). CDR1 and CDR2 from the germline V gene are KGHDR and SFDVKD. There are 14 residues in the CDR3.

This chain links TRBV6-6 with TRBJ1-2; 8 bases are a match to TRBD1. The junction had 15 bases not matched to a gene; V was cut back by 2 bases and J by 7 bases. The CDR3 has 17 amino acids. Germline V lookup: CDR1 MNHNY, CDR2 SVGAGI (reference sequence). The CDR3 DNA reads TGTGCCAGCAGTTACCGCGGACAGGGAGGGTTTAGCTTTGGCTACACCTTC. Amino acids: CASSYRGQGGFSFGYTF.

This clonotype was recorded a few times. This rearrangement joins TRBV28 to TRBJ2-5, with 10 bases identical to TRBD1. Per the germline V gene, CDR1 is MDHEN and CDR2 is SYDVKM. V trimming: 6 bases; J trimming: 0 bases; junction bases outside the gene matches: 13. This CDR3 contains 18 residues. CDR3 in amino acids: CASRRWTGGGGYQETQYF. CDR3 bases: TGTGCCAGCAGACGATGGACAGGGGGAGGGGGGTACCAAGAGACCCAGTACTTC.

The sample holds a few counts of this clonotype. The rearrangement joins TRBV7-3 to TRBJ1-6; D is uncertain. Germline CDR1 SGHTA, CDR2 FQGTGA. The CDR3 consists of 13 residues. The V end lost 2 bases, the J end lost 10 bases, and 9 bases lay between the germline ends. CDR3 sequence: CASSLGVGSPLHF. As DNA, the CDR3 is TGTGCCAGCAGCTTAGGAGTCGGATCACCCCTCCACTTT.

This clonotype was picked up a small number of times. The chain couples TRBV27 to TRBJ1-1; no firm D call. The CDR3 is 14 amino acids. Germline CDR1 MNHEY, CDR2 SMNVEV (reference sequence). V lost 0 bases, J lost 4 bases, and 9 bases lay in between. The CDR3 loop reads CASSLSGLITEAFF. CDR3 nucleotides: TGTGCCAGCAGTTTATCGGGTCTGATCACTGAAGCTTTCTTT.

The J gene is TRBJ1-6, the V gene TRBV5-1; D remains unclear. V lost 4 bases and J 7 bases, leaving 12 bases between the germline ends. CDR3 size: 14 residues. Looked up from germline, CDR1 is SGHRS and CDR2 is YFSETQ. The CDR3 loop reads CASSEEYWNSPLHF. The CDR3 DNA is TGCGCCAGCAGCGAAGAGTATTGGAATTCACCCCTCCACTTT.

This chain joins TRBV19 and TRBJ2-7, with 11 bases lining up with TRBD2. Germline V CDR1 and CDR2: LNHDA, SQIVND (reference sequence). J lost 3 bases, V lost 1 base, and 8 bases had no gene match. The CDR3 consists of 17 residues. Here the CDR3 reads CASSIAGSGGVHYEQYF. CDR3 nucleotide sequence: TGTGCCAGTAGTATAGCCGGTAGCGGGGGGGTCCACTACGAGCAGTACTTC.

The genes are TRBV14 and TRBJ2-5; 8 bases line up with TRBD1. The length of the CDR3 is 12 residues. Trimming cost V 4 bases and J 8 bases; bases outside gene matches: 3. Germline V gene sequence: CDR1 SGHDN, CDR2 FVKESK. The CDR3: CASSLGQGTQYF. The DNA for the CDR3 is TGTGCCAGCAGCCTCGGACAGGGAACCCAGTACTTC. Full variable domain (missing parts from reference TRBV14 and TRBJ2-5): EAGVTQFPSHSVIEKGQTVTLRCDPISGHDNLYWYRRVMGKEIKFLLHFVKESKQDESGMPNNRFLAERTGGTYSTLKVQPAELEDSGVYFCASSLGQGTQYFGPGTRLLVL.

This clonotype turned up a few times. This chain connects TRBV5-4 to TRBJ1-2, with D possibly TRBD1 on 6 matching bases. The germline V and J ends were trimmed by 4 bases and 1 base, with 8 bases remaining between them. The CDR3 has 13 residues. Germline CDR1 and CDR2: SGHNT and YYREEE (reference sequence). The CDR3 protein is CASSTDSNYGYTF. The CDR3, as DNA: TGTGCCAGCAGCACGGACAGTAACTATGGCTACACCTTC.

The rearrangement links TRBV2 to TRBJ2-5; a possible D gene is TRBD1 (6 bases). Germline V CDR1 and CDR2: SNHLY, FYNNEI. The CDR3 spans 15 residues. Between the trimmed V and J ends, which lost 6 bases and 4 bases, there was a span of 18 bases. Here the CDR3 DNA reads TGTGCCAGCAGCCTACAGGGATCACAAGGAGAGACCCAGTACTTC. Translating gives CASSLQGSQGETQYF. Looking up the rest from reference TRBV2 and TRBJ2-5 gives the full variable domain: EPEVTQTPSHQVTQMGQEVILRCVPISNHLYFYWYRQILGQKVEFLVSFYNNEISEKSEIFDDQFSVERPDGSNFTLKIRSTKLEDSAMYFCASSLQGSQGETQYFGPGTRLLVL.

This clonotype was counted a few times. The chain combines TRBV12-3 or TRBV12-4 with TRBJ1-2, with TRBD1 identical over 8 bases. This CDR3 has 15 amino acids. The junction had 15 bases not matched to a gene; V was cut back by 7 bases and J by 8 bases. The CDR3 is CASTPRGRGQNGYTF. CDR3 DNA: TGTGCCAGCACCCCTAGGGGCAGGGGGCAGAACGGCTACACCTTC.

This clonotype was seen ten or more times. The chain employs TRBV7-2 and TRBJ2-5; tentative D call: TRBD2 (6 bases). The V end lost 5 bases, the J end lost 1 base, and 8 bases lay between the germline ends. CDR1 and CDR2 from the germline V gene are SGHTA and FQGNSA. The CDR3 has 13 amino acids. CDR3 in amino acids: CASSPSVQETQYF. DNA of the CDR3: TGTGCCAGCAGCCCTAGCGTCCAAGAGACCCAGTACTTC.

Many counts were recorded for this clonotype. The chain carries TRBV19 and TRBJ2-2; TRBD2 aligns across 11 bases. With V trimmed by 5 bases and J by 6 bases, 8 bases remained unmatched. Germline-derived CDR1 and CDR2 are LNHDA and SQIVND (reference sequence). The CDR3 length is 16 residues. The chain's CDR3 is CASSPLTSGVPGELFF. In DNA form, the CDR3 reads TGTGCCAGTAGTCCCCTGACTAGCGGGGTACCCGGGGAGCTGTTTTTT. Filled out from reference TRBV19 and TRBJ2-2, the complete variable domain reads DGGITQSPKYLFRKEGQNVTLSCEQNLNHDAMYWYRQDPGQGLRLIYYSQIVNDFQKGDIAEGYSVSREKKESFPLTVTSAQKNPTAFYLCASSPLTSGVPGELFFGEGSRLTVL.